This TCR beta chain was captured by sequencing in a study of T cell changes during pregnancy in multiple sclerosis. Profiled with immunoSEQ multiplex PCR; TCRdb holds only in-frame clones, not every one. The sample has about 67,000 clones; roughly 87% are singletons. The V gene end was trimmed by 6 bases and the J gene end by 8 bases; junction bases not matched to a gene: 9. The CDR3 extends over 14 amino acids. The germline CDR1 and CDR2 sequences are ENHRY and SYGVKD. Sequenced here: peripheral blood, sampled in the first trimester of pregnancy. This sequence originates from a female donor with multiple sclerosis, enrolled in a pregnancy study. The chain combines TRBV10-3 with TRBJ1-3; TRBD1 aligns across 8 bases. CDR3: CAIRMTGVGDTIYF. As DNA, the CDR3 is TGTGCCATCAGGATGACAGGGGTAGGGGACACCATATATTTT.